Listed here is a single TCR beta chain. Its antigen is unknown. The entry originates in a study of shared clonotypes between healthy human individuals. Study results and caveats: Among four donors, about 5% of naive CD4 clonotypes were found in common.

Generated by immunoSEQ multiplex PCR, the TCRdb table keeps only in-frame clones and is missing some. The data show 850,000 to 1,100,000 clones, with 60% to 80% seen just once and approximately 0.95% held by the top ten. The CDR3 extends over 13 amino acids. The V end was cut by 4 bases, the J end by 1 base, with 7 bases between. Germline V gene lookup returns CDR1 SGHTA and CDR2 FQGNSA. The chain joins TRBV7-2 to TRBJ1-1; D is ambiguous. Sequencing used memory CD4+ T cells from PBMCs. As to subset: CD45RA-negative fraction. The TCR was taken from a man younger than 35 in good health. Some clones in this sample may be carry-over from other donors' samples. The DNA for the CDR3 is TGTGCCAGCAGCTCACCGTCGAACACTGAAGCTTTCTTT. Its protein product is CASSSPSNTEAFF.